The rows below give T cell receptor beta chains drawn from one sample of a study of blood T cell repertoires in COVID-19. Generated by immunoSEQ multiplex PCR, the TCRdb table keeps only in-frame clones and is missing some. Of 200,000 to 250,000 clones in the sample, less than 90% are singletons; the top ten hold roughly 2.6%. Material: PBMCs or T cells enriched from blood (not recorded which). These receptors all stem from a woman aged 25-40 years who had recovered from COVID-19. The CDR3 runs from the conserved cysteine through the conserved F or W. A D gene is named only where the DNA matches it firmly. Only part of the rows carry a size: once, few, many, or a class if the clone is expanded.

CDR3aa	CDR3nt	v_gene	d_gene	j_gene	abundance
CSVERGQGLYGYTF	TGCAGCGTTGAAAGGGGACAGGGTTTATATGGCTACACCTTC	TRBV29-1	TRBD1	TRBJ1-2	few
CASGLNSYGYTF	TGTGCTAGTGGTTTGAACAGCTATGGCTACACCTTC	TRBV12-5	-	TRBJ1-2	-
CASSITGVEETQYF	TGTGCCAGTAGTATTACAGGGGTAGAAGAGACCCAGTACTTC	TRBV19	TRBD1	TRBJ2-5	-
CASSLVPSDTQYF	TGTGCCAGCAGCTTAGTTCCTTCAGATACGCAGTATTTT	TRBV11-2	-	TRBJ2-3	-
CASSLDAERHEQYF	TGTGCCAGCAGCTTAGATGCGGAACGACACGAGCAGTACTTC	TRBV13	-	TRBJ2-7	-
CATEKDSNSPLHF	TGTGCCACCGAGAAAGATTCGAATTCACCCCTCCACTTT	TRBV6-5	-	TRBJ1-6	-
CASSPRQAGSNQPQHF	TGTGCCAGCTCACCTAGACAGGCAGGCTCCAATCAGCCCCAGCATTTT	TRBV18	-	TRBJ1-5	-
CASSVAQAYGYTF	TGTGCCAGCAGCGTAGCACAGGCCTATGGCTACACCTTC	TRBV9	-	TRBJ1-2	-
CASSPSGGLTEAFF	TGTGCCAGCTCACCATCAGGGGGCCTCACTGAAGCTTTCTTT	TRBV18	TRBD1	TRBJ1-1	-
CASSQALQEAFF	TGTGCCAGCAGCCAAGCTCTCCAGGAAGCTTTCTTT	TRBV3-1/TRBV3-2	-	TRBJ1-1	-
CASSLAAYSYEQYF	TGTGCCAGCAGCTTAGCAGCCTACTCCTACGAGCAGTACTTC	TRBV7-8	-	TRBJ2-7	-
CASSLALTGRVFTEAFF	TGTGCCAGCAGCTTAGCTCTGACCGGCAGGGTGTTCACTGAAGCTTTCTTT	TRBV7-2	-	TRBJ1-1	-
CAISRQGHTEAFF	TGTGCCATCAGTCGACAGGGCCACACTGAAGCTTTCTTT	TRBV10-3	TRBD1	TRBJ1-1	-
CASSNERGNYNEQFF	TGTGCCAGTAGTAACGAGCGGGGGAACTACAATGAGCAGTTCTTC	TRBV19	TRBD2	TRBJ2-1	-
CVGGGGPDTQYF	TGTGTCGGAGGAGGAGGCCCAGATACGCAGTATTTT	TRBV7-9	-	TRBJ2-3	-
CASSQEKGAGRNIQYF	TGCGCCAGCAGCCAAGAGAAGGGTGCGGGTAGAAACATTCAGTACTTC	TRBV4-3	-	TRBJ2-4	-
CASSLEFGTGGTGANVLTF	TGTGCCAGCAGCCTCGAATTCGGGACAGGGGGCACCGGGGCCAACGTCCTGACTTTC	TRBV5-8	TRBD1	TRBJ2-6	-
CSVASGGRNEQYF	TGCAGCGTTGCTAGCGGGGGTAGGAACGAGCAGTACTTC	TRBV29-1	TRBD2	TRBJ2-7	-
CASSQSRGETQYF	TGCGCCAGCAGCCAATCCAGAGGAGAGACCCAGTACTTC	TRBV4-3	-	TRBJ2-5	-
CASSYSSSSSGANVLTF	TGTGCCAGCAGTTACTCCTCTAGTAGCTCTGGGGCCAACGTCCTGACTTTC	TRBV6-2/TRBV6-3	-	TRBJ2-6	-
CASSQDRAYEQYF	TGCGCCAGCAGCCAGGACAGGGCCTACGAGCAGTACTTC	TRBV4-3	TRBD1	TRBJ2-7	-
CASSLANAETQYF	TGTGCCAGCAGTTTAGCGAACGCGGAGACGCAGTATTTT	TRBV12-3/TRBV12-4	-	TRBJ2-3	many
CASSPRLSSGNTIYF	TGTGCCAGCAGCCCACGACTGAGCTCTGGAAACACCATATATTTT	TRBV7-2	-	TRBJ1-3	-
CASNPTGNTGELFF	TGTGCCAGCAACCCGACAGGGAACACCGGGGAGCTGTTTTTT	TRBV9	-	TRBJ2-2	-
CASSQGPSGGDNEQFF	TGTGCCAGCAGCCAAGGGCCTAGCGGGGGGGACAATGAGCAGTTCTTC	TRBV4-2	TRBD2	TRBJ2-1	medium-sized
CASNRHRDSGNTIYF	TGTGCCAGCAACAGACACAGGGACTCTGGAAACACCATATATTTT	TRBV6-5	-	TRBJ1-3	-
CASSWTGGGELFF	TGTGCCAGCAGTTGGACAGGGGGCGGGGAGCTGTTTTTT	TRBV6-2/TRBV6-3	TRBD1	TRBJ2-2	-
CASSELDQPQHF	TGTGCCAGCAGTGAACTCGATCAGCCCCAGCATTTT	TRBV6-1	-	TRBJ1-5	-
CASSYAGSGEQYF	TGTGCCAGCAGTTACGCAGGGTCGGGCGAGCAGTACTTC	TRBV6-5	-	TRBJ2-7	-
CASSPRGGPEGYTF	TGTGCCAGCTCACCCCGAGGCGGCCCGGAAGGCTACACCTTC	TRBV18	-	TRBJ1-2	-
CASTPSASGGPGGEQFF	TGCGCCAGCACCCCCTCAGCCTCGGGGGGGCCGGGAGGTGAGCAGTTCTTC	TRBV5-1	TRBD2	TRBJ2-1	-
CASRRGSTDTQYF	TGTGCCAGCCGAAGGGGCTCCACAGATACGCAGTATTTT	TRBV2	-	TRBJ2-3	-
CASSQDTRAENQPQHF	TGCGCCAGCAGCCAAGATACGAGGGCAGAGAATCAGCCCCAGCATTTT	TRBV4-3	-	TRBJ1-5	once
CASSMSRSNEKLFF	TGTGCCAGTAGTATGTCCAGGTCTAATGAAAAACTGTTTTTT	TRBV19	-	TRBJ1-4	-
CASGRAGGEDNEQFF	TGTGCCAGCGGCAGGGCAGGGGGTGAGGACAATGAGCAGTTCTTC	TRBV9	TRBD1	TRBJ2-1	once
CASRPTGWSPLHF	TGTGCCAGTAGGCCGACAGGGTGGTCACCCCTCCACTTT	TRBV19	TRBD1	TRBJ1-6	-
CASSQLSTGTEAFF	TGCGCCAGCAGCCAATTATCCACGGGGACTGAAGCTTTCTTT	TRBV5-1	-	TRBJ1-1	-
CAISESWQGVSNEQFF	TGTGCCATCAGTGAGAGTTGGCAGGGGGTAAGCAATGAGCAGTTCTTC	TRBV10-3	TRBD1	TRBJ2-1	-
CASSLGGYQETQYF	TGCGCCAGCAGCTTGGGAGGTTACCAAGAGACCCAGTACTTC	TRBV5-1	-	TRBJ2-5	-
CASAETGGSSPLHF	TGTGCCAGCGCTGAGACAGGGGGCTCATCACCCCTCCACTTT	TRBV27	TRBD1	TRBJ1-6	once
CASSRGGEQYF	TGTGCCAGCAGTCGAGGAGGCGAGCAGTACTTC	TRBV12-3/TRBV12-4	-	TRBJ2-7	-
CASSLQFGTGTEAFF	TGTGCCAGCAGCTTGCAATTTGGGACAGGCACTGAAGCTTTCTTT	TRBV13	TRBD1	TRBJ1-1	-